The clone carrying this T cell receptor beta chain came up many times. The library gave individual cDNA molecules unique molecular identifiers. MiXCR, applied by TCRdb to the RACE reads, yields one record per CDR3 protein. The sample yields about 350,000 distinct CDR3 sequences, over 5% seen once. V lost 4 bases, J lost 9 bases, and 11 bases stayed unmatched. Germline values: CDR1 LGHDT, CDR2 YNNKEL (reference sequence). The CDR3 has 15 amino acids. This sample stems from a study of human T cells and chemical hapten exposure. The time point: pre-sensitization, week 0. The treatment is: therapeutic diphenylcyclopropenone sensitization with weekly scalp DPC. Before extraction, the whole blood was not fractionated, and total RNA was taken from it.

The origin of this receptor is a woman aged 18 to 35 with alopecia areata. Some clones in this sample may be carry-over from other donors' samples. Specimen: whole blood, collected in connection with sensitization to the hapten diphenylcyclopropenone (DPC). The chain recombines TRBV3-1 with TRBJ2-1; 8 positions match TRBD1. The CDR3 loop is CASSPRQGMVGEQFF. CDR3 coding DNA: TGTGCCAGCAGCCCCAGACAGGGGATGGTGGGTGAGCAGTTCTTC.